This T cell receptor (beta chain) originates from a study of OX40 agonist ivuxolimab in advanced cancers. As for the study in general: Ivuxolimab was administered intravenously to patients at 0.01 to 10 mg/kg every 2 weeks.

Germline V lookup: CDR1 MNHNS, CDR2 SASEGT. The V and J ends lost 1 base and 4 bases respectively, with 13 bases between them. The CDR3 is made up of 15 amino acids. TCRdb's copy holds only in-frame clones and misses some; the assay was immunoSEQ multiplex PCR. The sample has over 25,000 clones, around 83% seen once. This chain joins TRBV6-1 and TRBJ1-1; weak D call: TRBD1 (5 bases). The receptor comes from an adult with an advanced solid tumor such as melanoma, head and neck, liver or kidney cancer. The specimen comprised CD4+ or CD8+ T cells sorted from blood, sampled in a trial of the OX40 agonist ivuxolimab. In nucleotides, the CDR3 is TGTGCCAGCAGTGAAGGCGGGGCGGGAACCACTGAAGCTTTCTTT. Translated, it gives CASSEGGAGTTEAFF.